The text below deals with one TCR beta chain. The J segment lost 0 bases and the V segment lost 4 bases, leaving 2 bases of the junction unmatched. The length of the CDR3 is 15 residues. Germline V lookup: CDR1 MNHEY, CDR2 SVGEGT. The sample belongs to a study of blood T cell repertoires in COVID-19. Study at large: Nucleic acid was either cDNA or gDNA, and it came from T cells, B-cell-depleted T cells, or PBMCs.

The protocol was immunoSEQ multiplex PCR, while the TCRdb copy is restricted to in-frame clones and leaves out a portion. There are hundreds of thousands of clones in the sample; 75% to 90% occur only once, and about 1.6% lies in the top ten. Sequencing input: peripheral blood. The source is a woman aged 40 to 55 who had recovered from COVID-19. The chain employs TRBV6-2 or TRBV6-3 and TRBJ1-5, with 8 positions matching TRBD1. The CDR3 coding sequence is TGTGCCAGCAGTTGGACAGGGTCTAGCAATCAGCCCCAGCATTTT. It is translated as CASSWTGSSNQPQHF.